The T cell receptor beta chain under discussion was sequenced for a study of blood T cell repertoires in COVID-19. Across the study: The United States, Italy and Spain were the sources of the acute and convalescent COVID-19 samples. PBMCs, B-cell-depleted T cells, or T cells were the source of the cDNA or gDNA that made up the material.

Germline trimming cut 6 bases from V and 1 base from J; bases unmatched to any gene: 5. Looked up from germline, CDR1 is MNHNY and CDR2 is SVGAGI (reference sequence). The CDR3 runs 16 residues. Source study methods: Estimates of nucleated cell counts were drawn from the amplification of reference gene primers. Data came from immunoSEQ multiplex PCR; TCRdb stores just in-frame clones and leaves some out. The V and J calls and clone size come from that table; D and trimming were worked out from the DNA. The sample holds about 100,000 clones, approximately 87% seen once. The chain joins TRBV6-6 to TRBJ2-5; 13 bases map to TRBD2. The sequenced sample consisted of peripheral blood. This sequence originates from a human donor with active COVID-19. The donor label of this sample is uncertain. The CDR3, as DNA: TGTGCCAGCAGCCCCAGACTAGCGGGGGGCCAAGAGACCCAGTACTTC. Translated: CASSPRLAGGQETQYF.